This T cell receptor beta chain was identified during a study of somatic mutations in cytotoxic T cells in rheumatoid arthritis. Points from the study as a whole: A significant difference in CD8+ T-cell clonality was not found between rheumatoid arthritis patients and age-matched healthy controls.

Clones were read by immunoSEQ multiplex PCR, and TCRdb kept only the in-frame ones, dropping some. The sample contains roughly 20,000 clones, 65% to 70% of which appear only once. A note on this clone: The antigen remains unidentified.

CDR3 length equals 16 residues. Deletions cut 3 bases from V and 0 bases from J, with 13 bases between. CDR1 MRHNA and CDR2 SNTAGT come from the germline V gene. The specimen was CD8+ T cells sorted from blood. This chain connects TRBV6-4 to TRBJ2-3, with D possibly TRBD1 on 5 matching bases. The sequence was collected from an adult with rheumatoid arthritis. The CDR3 nucleotides read TGTGCCAGCAGTGAATTTGACAGCGATAGCACAGATACGCAGTATTTT. This gives the protein CASSEFDSDSTDTQYF.